These T cell receptor beta chains were read from a single sample in a study of shared clonotypes between healthy human individuals. Libraries were prepared by immunoSEQ multiplex PCR; TCRdb keeps only in-frame clonotypes and omits some of them. The sample includes millions of clones, more than 85% of them seen just once. The sequencing sample was made of naive CD4+ T cells from PBMCs. The source is a man younger than 35 in good health. Some clones in this sample may be carry-over from other donors' samples. Each CDR3 is given with its conserved first and last residue. The D gene is left open where the match is weak. Not all rows give a size; the values are once, few, many and, for expanded clones, a class.

clone size	D gene	J gene	V gene	CDR3 protein	CDR3 DNA
NA	TRBD2	TRBJ2-1	TRBV7-9	CASSSAVAGGYNEQFF	TGTGCCAGCAGCTCAGCGGTGGCGGGAGGCTACAATGAGCAGTTCTTC
NA	NA	TRBJ2-1	TRBV7-2	CASSLGFANNEQFF	TGTGCCAGCAGCTTGGGATTCGCTAACAATGAGCAGTTCTTC
once	TRBD1	TRBJ2-6	TRBV5-1	CASGWTGGDVLTF	TGCGCCAGCGGGTGGACAGGGGGCGACGTCCTGACTTTC
NA	NA	TRBJ2-7	TRBV28	CASSLSAQGTYEQYF	TGTGCCAGCAGTCTCTCCGCGCAGGGGACCTACGAGCAGTACTTC
NA	NA	TRBJ2-7	TRBV11-2	CASSLDRGTYEQYF	TGTGCCAGCAGCTTAGATCGGGGAACCTACGAGCAGTACTTC
NA	NA	TRBJ2-1	TRBV7-2	CASSSTGTYNEQFF	TGTGCCAGCAGCAGTACCGGGACCTACAATGAGCAGTTCTTC
NA	NA	TRBJ1-4	TRBV6-5	CASRGSRDEKLFF	TGTGCCAGCAGAGGATCTCGGGACGAAAAACTGTTTTTT
NA	NA	TRBJ1-2	TRBV7-2	CASSPGSNYGYTF	TGTGCCAGCAGCCCAGGTTCAAACTATGGCTACACCTTC
NA	NA	TRBJ1-2	TRBV5-1	CASSAGYGVQVREQGNYGYTF	TGCGCCAGCAGCGCCGGGTATGGGGTCCAGGTCCGAGAACAGGGAAACTATGGCTACACCTTC
NA	NA	TRBJ1-5	TRBV28	CASGGIPHSNQPQHF	TGTGCCAGCGGAGGGATACCCCATAGCAATCAGCCCCAGCATTTT
NA	TRBD1	TRBJ2-3	TRBV5-4	CASSPRQGLSDTQYF	TGTGCCAGCAGCCCCCGACAGGGTCTCTCAGATACGCAGTATTTT
NA	NA	TRBJ2-1	TRBV11-2	CASSLGVNEQFF	TGTGCCAGCAGCTTAGGGGTCAATGAGCAGTTCTTC
NA	TRBD1	TRBJ1-2	TRBV2	CASSSGQGSGYTF	TGTGCCAGCAGTTCGGGACAGGGGTCTGGCTACACCTTC
NA	NA	TRBJ2-1	TRBV5-6	CASSPTAGSYNEQFF	TGTGCCAGCAGTCCCACCGCTGGCTCCTACAATGAGCAGTTCTTC
NA	NA	TRBJ1-1	TRBV19	CASSFRINTEAFF	TGTGCCAGTAGTTTTCGGATAAACACTGAAGCTTTCTTT
NA	NA	TRBJ1-5	TRBV29-1	CSVQEDPGDQPQHF	TGCAGCGTTCAAGAGGACCCGGGGGATCAGCCCCAGCATTTT
NA	TRBD1	TRBJ1-1	TRBV7-3	CASSSTGTGGVVNTEAFF	TGTGCCAGCAGCTCTACCGGGACAGGGGGCGTGGTGAACACTGAAGCTTTCTTT
NA	NA	TRBJ2-1	TRBV27	CASSLELTTYNEQFF	TGTGCCAGCAGTTTGGAGCTAACCACTTACAATGAGCAGTTCTTC
NA	NA	TRBJ2-7	TRBV18	CASSPPGGRQAPYEQYF	TGTGCCAGCTCACCACCGGGGGGTCGACAGGCCCCCTACGAGCAGTACTTC
NA	NA	TRBJ1-5	TRBV19	CASSPRETDQPQHF	TGTGCCAGTAGCCCCCGGGAAACCGATCAGCCCCAGCATTTT
NA	NA	TRBJ2-1	TRBV4-2	CASSHEPGREQFF	TGTGCCAGCAGCCATGAACCCGGCCGGGAGCAGTTCTTC
NA	NA	TRBJ2-3	TRBV28	CASSPQAPDTQYF	TGTGCCAGCAGTCCTCAGGCCCCAGATACGCAGTATTTT
NA	NA	TRBJ2-7	TRBV28	CASSPPRLYEQYF	TGTGCCAGCAGTCCCCCCCGACTGTACGAGCAGTACTTC
NA	TRBD2	TRBJ2-3	TRBV25-1	CASSEIGLAGVGDTQYF	TGTGCCAGCAGTGAAATAGGCCTAGCGGGAGTCGGAGATACGCAGTATTTT
once	TRBD2	TRBJ2-1	TRBV6-5	CASSRKTSPYNEQFF	TGTGCCAGCAGTCGGAAGACTAGCCCTTACAATGAGCAGTTCTTC
few	TRBD1	TRBJ1-5	TRBV5-1	CASSLDGTGHNQPQHF	TGCGCCAGCAGCTTGGATGGGACAGGGCACAATCAGCCCCAGCATTTT
NA	NA	TRBJ1-2	TRBV28	CASSPDRMVGYTF	TGTGCCAGCAGCCCGGACAGAATGGTGGGCTACACCTTC
few	TRBD1	TRBJ2-1	TRBV18	CASSPGTGDNEQFF	TGTGCCAGCTCACCAGGGACAGGGGACAATGAGCAGTTCTTC
NA	TRBD2	TRBJ2-1	TRBV27	CASSPRGLAGRRAYNEQFF	TGTGCCAGCAGTCCCCGGGGACTAGCGGGAAGACGAGCCTACAATGAGCAGTTCTTC
NA	NA	TRBJ2-3	TRBV19	CASSSGLALATDTQYF	TGTGCCAGTAGTAGTGGATTAGCGTTAGCCACAGATACGCAGTATTTT